Reported below is one T cell receptor (beta chain). The target of this receptor is not known. Per-base qualities were not stored, and no clone one base away is much larger. Library creation used the immunoSEQ multiplex PCR assay. The table was pulled from immuneACCESS by TCRdb, which kept in-frame rearrangements only. Such tables lose some clones; where checked, under half of the loss comes from unresolved V genes, and the rest has no known cause. For this sample the table gives approximately 90,000 clones, of which over 90% were detected only once. The ten largest clones add up to about 0.8% of the sample. This sample is drawn from a study of T cell changes during pregnancy in multiple sclerosis (dated by TCRdb to between 2019 and 2020). In terms of the full investigation: Changes in the T cell repertoire over the course of pregnancy were examined in this study in women with multiple sclerosis.

V drops 4 bases and J drops 7 bases, leaving 8 bases in between. CDR1 and CDR2, per the germline V gene, are MNHNS and SASEGT. The CDR3, cysteine through phenylalanine, is 11 amino acids long. CDR3 DNA is the only sequence kept; it has 33 bases, read in frame from the first base. The sequencing used peripheral blood, collected in the third trimester of pregnancy. Recombination linked TRBV6-1 to TRBJ2-7; possibly the D gene is TRBD1, per 5 matching bases. This sequence was found in a female donor with multiple sclerosis, enrolled in a pregnancy study. The nucleotide sequence is TGTGCCAGCAGTGGGGGCAGGGAGCAGTACTTC. Translated, this gives CASSGGREQYF.